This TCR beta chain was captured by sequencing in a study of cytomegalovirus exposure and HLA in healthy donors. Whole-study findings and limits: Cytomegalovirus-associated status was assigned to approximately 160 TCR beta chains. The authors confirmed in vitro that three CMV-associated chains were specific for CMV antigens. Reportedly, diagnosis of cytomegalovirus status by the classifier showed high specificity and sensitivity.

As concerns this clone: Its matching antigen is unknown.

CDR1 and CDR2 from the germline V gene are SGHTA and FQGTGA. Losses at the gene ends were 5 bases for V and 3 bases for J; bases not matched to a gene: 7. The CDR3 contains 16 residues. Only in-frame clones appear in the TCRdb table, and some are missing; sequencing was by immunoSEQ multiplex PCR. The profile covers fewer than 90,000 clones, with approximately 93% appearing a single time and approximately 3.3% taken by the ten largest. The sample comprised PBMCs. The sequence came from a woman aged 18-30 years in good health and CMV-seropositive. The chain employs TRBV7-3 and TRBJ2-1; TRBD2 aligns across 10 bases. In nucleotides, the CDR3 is TGTGCCAGCAGCCTAAAGCGGGGGGGAGACTACAATGAGCAGTTCTTC. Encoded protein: CASSLKRGGDYNEQFF.